Detailed here is one T cell receptor (beta chain). The junction departs from germline at one end; a sequencing error may be responsible. This record belongs to a study of T cell changes during pregnancy in multiple sclerosis. The CDR3 consists of 18 residues. Looked up from germline, CDR1 is LNHDA and CDR2 is SQIVND (reference sequence). The repertoire was sequenced with immunoSEQ multiplex PCR; TCRdb's copy has only in-frame clones and lacks some. The data show approximately 41,000 clones, roughly 92% seen once. The TCR originated in a female donor with multiple sclerosis, enrolled in a pregnancy study. Here the sequenced sample was CD4+ T cells from peripheral blood mononuclear cells, taken in the first trimester of pregnancy. The rearrangement joins TRBV19 to TRBJ2-6, with 11 bases matching TRBD1. CDR3 sequence (DNA): TGTGCCAGTAGTCCGGACAGGGGGCTAGGATCTGCGGCCAACGTCCTGACTTTC. Translating it yields CASSPDRGLGSAANVLTF.